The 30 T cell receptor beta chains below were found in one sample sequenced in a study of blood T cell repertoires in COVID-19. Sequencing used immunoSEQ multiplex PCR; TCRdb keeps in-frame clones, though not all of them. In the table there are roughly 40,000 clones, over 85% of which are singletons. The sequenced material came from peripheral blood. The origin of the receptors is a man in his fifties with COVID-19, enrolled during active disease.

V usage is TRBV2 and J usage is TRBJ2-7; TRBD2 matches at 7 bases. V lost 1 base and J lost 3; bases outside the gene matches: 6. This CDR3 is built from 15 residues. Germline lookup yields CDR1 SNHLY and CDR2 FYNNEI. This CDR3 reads CASSEGRLAIYEQYF. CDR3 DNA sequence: TGTGCCAGCAGTGAAGGTAGACTAGCAATCTACGAGCAGTACTTC. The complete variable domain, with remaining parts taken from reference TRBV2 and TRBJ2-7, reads EPEVTQTPSHQVTQMGQEVILRCVPISNHLYFYWYRQILGQKVEFLVSFYNNEISEKSEIFDDQFSVERPDGSNFTLKIRSTKLEDSAMYFCASSEGRLAIYEQYFGPGTRLTVT.

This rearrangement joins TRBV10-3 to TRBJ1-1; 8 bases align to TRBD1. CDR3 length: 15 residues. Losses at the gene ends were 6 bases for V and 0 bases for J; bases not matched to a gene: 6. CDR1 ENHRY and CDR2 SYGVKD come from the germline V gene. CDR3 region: CAIRGAGGVNTEAFF. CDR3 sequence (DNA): TGTGCCATCAGGGGGGCAGGGGGCGTGAACACTGAAGCTTTCTTT.

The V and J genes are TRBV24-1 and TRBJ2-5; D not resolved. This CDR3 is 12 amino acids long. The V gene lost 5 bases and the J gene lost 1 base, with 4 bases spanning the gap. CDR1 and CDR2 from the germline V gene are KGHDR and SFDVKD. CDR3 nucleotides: TGTGCCACCAGTGCCGGCCAAGAGACCCAGTACTTC. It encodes CATSAGQETQYF.

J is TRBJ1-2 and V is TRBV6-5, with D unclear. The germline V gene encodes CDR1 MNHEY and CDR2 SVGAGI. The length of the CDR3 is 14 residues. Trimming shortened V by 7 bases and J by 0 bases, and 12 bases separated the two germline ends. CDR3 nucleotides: TGTGCCAGCACGTACAGCATCACTAACTATGGCTACACCTTC. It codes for CASTYSITNYGYTF.

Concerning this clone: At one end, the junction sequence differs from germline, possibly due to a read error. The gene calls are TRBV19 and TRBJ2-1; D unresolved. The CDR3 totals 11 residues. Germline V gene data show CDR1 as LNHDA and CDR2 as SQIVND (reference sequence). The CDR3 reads CASSTYSEQFF. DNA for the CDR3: TGTGCCAGTAGTACCTACAGTGAGCAGTTCTTC.

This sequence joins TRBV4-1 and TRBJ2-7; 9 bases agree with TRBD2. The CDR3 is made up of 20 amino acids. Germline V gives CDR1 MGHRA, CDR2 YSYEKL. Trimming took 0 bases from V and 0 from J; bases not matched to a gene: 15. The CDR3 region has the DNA TGCGCCAGCAGCCAAGAAATGAAACTAGCGGGTTCCTTCAGCTCCTACGAGCAGTACTTC. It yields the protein CASSQEMKLAGSFSSYEQYF.

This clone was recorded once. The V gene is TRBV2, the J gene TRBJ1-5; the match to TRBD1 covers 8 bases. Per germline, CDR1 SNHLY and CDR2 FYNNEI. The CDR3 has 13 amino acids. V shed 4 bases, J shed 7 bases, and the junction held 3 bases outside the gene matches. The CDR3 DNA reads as TGTGCCAGCAGTGCCGACAGGGGCCAGCCCCAGCATTTT. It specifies CASSADRGQPQHF.

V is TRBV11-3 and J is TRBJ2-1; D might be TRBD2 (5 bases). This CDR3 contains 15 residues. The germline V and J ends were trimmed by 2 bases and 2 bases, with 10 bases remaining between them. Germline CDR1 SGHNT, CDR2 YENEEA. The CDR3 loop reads CASSLFGGPYNEQFF. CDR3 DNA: TGTGCCAGCAGCTTATTTGGAGGTCCCTACAATGAGCAGTTCTTC.

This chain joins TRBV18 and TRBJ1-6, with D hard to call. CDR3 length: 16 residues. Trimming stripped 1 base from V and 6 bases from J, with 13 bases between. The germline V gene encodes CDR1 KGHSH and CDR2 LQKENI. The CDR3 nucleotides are TGTGCCAGCTCACCACTTAACAGCGGACCTAATTCACCCCTCCACTTT. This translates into CASSPLNSGPNSPLHF.

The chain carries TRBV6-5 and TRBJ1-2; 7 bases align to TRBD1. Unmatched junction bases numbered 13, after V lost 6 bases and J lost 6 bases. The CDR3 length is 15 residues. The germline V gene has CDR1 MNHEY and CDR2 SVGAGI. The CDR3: CASSRVAGTEDGYTF. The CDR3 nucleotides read TGTGCCAGCAGCCGTGTTGCCGGGACAGAAGATGGCTACACCTTC.

CDR3 nucleotides: TGCGCCAGCAGCTTGGCAGGGGGATATAGCAATCAGCCCCAGCATTTT. Encoded protein: CASSLAGGYSNQPQHF. The V call is TRBV5-1, the J call TRBJ1-5; 7 bases line up with TRBD1. Per the germline V gene, CDR1 is SGHRS and CDR2 is YFSETQ. The CDR3 length is 16 residues. Trimming removed 0 bases from V and 0 bases from J; junction bases left unmatched: 3.

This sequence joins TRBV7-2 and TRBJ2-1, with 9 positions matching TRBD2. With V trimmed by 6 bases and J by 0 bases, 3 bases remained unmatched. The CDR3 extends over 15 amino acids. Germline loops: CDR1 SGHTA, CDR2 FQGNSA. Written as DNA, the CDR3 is TGTGCCAGCAGGACGACTAGCGGCTCCTACAATGAGCAGTTCTTC. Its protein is CASRTTSGSYNEQFF. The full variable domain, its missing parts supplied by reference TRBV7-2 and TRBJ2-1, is GAGVSQSPSNKVTEKGKDVELRCDPISGHTALYWYRQSLGQGLEFLIYFQGNSAPDKSGLPSDRFSAERTGGSVSTLTIQRTQQEDSAVYLCASRTTSGSYNEQFFGPGTRLTVL.

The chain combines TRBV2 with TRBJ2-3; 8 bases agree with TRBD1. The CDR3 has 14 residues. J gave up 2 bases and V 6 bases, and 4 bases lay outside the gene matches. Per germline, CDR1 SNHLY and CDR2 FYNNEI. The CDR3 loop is CASRTGVNTDTQYF. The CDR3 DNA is TGTGCCAGCAGGACAGGGGTCAACACAGATACGCAGTATTTT.

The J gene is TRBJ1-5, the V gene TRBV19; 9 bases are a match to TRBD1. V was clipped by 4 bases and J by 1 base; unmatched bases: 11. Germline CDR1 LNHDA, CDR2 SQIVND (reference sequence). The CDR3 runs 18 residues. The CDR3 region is CASSTPGQGWLSNQPQHF. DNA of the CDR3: TGTGCCAGTAGTACGCCGGGACAGGGTTGGTTGAGCAATCAGCCCCAGCATTTT.

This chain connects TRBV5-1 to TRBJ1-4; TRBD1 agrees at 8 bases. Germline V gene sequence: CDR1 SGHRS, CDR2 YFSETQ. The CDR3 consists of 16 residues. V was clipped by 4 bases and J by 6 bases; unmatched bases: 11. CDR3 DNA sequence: TGCGCCAGCAGCCCGCGACAGGGGTTGGGCCATGAAAAACTGTTTTTT. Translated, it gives CASSPRQGLGHEKLFF. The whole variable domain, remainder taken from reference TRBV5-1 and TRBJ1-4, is KAGVTQTPRYLIKTRGQQVTLSCSPISGHRSVSWYQQTPGQGLQFLFEYFSETQRNKGNFPGRFSGRQFSNSRSEMNVSTLELGDSALYLCASSPRQGLGHEKLFFGSGTQLSVL.

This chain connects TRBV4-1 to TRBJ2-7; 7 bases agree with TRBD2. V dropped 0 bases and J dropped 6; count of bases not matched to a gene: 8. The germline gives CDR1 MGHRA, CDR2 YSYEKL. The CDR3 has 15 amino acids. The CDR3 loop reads CASSQEETSFPEQYF. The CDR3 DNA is TGCGCCAGCAGCCAAGAAGAGACTAGCTTCCCCGAGCAGTACTTC.

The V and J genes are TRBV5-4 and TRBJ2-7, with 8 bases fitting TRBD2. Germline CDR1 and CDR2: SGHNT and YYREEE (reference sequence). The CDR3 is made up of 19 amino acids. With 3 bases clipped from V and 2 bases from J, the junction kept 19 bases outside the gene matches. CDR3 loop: CASSSALRGVAGYTYEQYF. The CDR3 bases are TGTGCCAGCAGCTCGGCCCTGCGGGGCGTAGCGGGATATACCTACGAGCAGTACTTC.

CDR3 sequence reads: CASSVEPGRETQYF. For the CDR3, the DNA is TGTGCCAGCAGCGTAGAGCCAGGGCGAGAGACCCAGTACTTC. This rearrangement joins TRBV9 to TRBJ2-5; TRBD1 might be the D (5 bases). Per germline, CDR1 SGDLS and CDR2 YYNGEE. The CDR3 contains 14 residues. Trimming shortened V by 0 bases and J by 4 bases, and 10 bases separated the two germline ends.

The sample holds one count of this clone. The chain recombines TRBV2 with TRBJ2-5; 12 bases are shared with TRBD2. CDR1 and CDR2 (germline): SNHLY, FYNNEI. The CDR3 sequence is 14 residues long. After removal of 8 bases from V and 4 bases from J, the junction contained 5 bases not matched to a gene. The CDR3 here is CASGRGLAGETQYF. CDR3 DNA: TGTGCCAGCGGGCGGGGACTAGCGGGAGAGACCCAGTACTTC.

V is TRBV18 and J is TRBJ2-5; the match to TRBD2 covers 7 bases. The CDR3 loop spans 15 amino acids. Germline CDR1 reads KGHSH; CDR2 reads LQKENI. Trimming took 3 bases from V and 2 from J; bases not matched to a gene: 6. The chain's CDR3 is CASSPPSSGQETQYF. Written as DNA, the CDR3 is TGTGCCAGCTCACCCCCCTCTAGCGGTCAAGAGACCCAGTACTTC.

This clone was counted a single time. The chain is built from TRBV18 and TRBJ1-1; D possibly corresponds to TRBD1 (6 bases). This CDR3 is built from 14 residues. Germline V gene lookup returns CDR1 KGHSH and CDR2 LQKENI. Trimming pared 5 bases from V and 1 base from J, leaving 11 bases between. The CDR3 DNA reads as TGTGCCAGCTCAGCTCAGGGGCGGAACACTGAAGCTTTCTTT. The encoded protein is CASSAQGRNTEAFF.

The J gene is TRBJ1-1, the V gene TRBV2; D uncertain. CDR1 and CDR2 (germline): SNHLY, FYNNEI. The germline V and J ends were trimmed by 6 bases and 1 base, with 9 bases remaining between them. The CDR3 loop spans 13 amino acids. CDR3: CASRREANTEAFF. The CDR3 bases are TGTGCCAGCAGGCGGGAGGCGAACACTGAAGCTTTCTTT.

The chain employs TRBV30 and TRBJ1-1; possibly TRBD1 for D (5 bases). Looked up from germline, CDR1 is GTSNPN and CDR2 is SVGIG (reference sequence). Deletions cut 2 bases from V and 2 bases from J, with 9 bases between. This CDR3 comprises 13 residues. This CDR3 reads CAWSITGNTEAFF. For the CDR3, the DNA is TGTGCCTGGAGTATAACAGGTAACACTGAAGCTTTCTTT.

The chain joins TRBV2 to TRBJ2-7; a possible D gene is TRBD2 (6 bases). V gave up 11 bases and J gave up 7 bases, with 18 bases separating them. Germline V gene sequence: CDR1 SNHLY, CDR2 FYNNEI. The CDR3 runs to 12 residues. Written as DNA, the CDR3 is TGTGCCGGACGAAGGAGGGGAGGAGAGCAGTACTTC. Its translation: CAGRRRGGEQYF. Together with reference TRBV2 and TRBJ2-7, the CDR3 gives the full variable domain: EPEVTQTPSHQVTQMGQEVILRCVPISNHLYFYWYRQILGQKVEFLVSFYNNEISEKSEIFDDQFSVERPDGSNFTLKIRSTKLEDSAMYFCAGRRRGGEQYFGPGTRLTVT.

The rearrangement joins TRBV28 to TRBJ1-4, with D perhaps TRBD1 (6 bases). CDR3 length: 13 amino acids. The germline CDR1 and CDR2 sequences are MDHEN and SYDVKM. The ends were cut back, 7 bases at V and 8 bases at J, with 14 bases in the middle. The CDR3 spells CASNDRPLEKLFF. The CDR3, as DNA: TGTGCCAGCAACGACAGGCCCTTGGAAAAACTGTTTTTT.

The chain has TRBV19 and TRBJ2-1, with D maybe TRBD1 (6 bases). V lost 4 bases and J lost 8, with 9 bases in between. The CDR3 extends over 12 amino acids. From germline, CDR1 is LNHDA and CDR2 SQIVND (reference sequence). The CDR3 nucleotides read TGTGCCAGTAGTACGACAGGCGATGAGCAGTTCTTC. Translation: CASSTTGDEQFF.

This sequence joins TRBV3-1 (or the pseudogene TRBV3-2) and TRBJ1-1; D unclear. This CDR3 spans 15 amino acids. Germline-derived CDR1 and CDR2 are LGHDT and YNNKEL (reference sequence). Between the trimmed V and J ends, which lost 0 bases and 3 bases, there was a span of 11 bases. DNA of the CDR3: TGTGCCAGCAGCCAAGATAGCTTTCGGGACACTGAAGCTTTCTTT. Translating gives CASSQDSFRDTEAFF.

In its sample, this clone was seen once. The CDR3 here is CAITDGTGVSPLHF. The CDR3 DNA sequence: TGTGCCATCACCGACGGGACAGGGGTTTCACCCCTCCACTTT. J is TRBJ1-6 and V is TRBV10-3; 10 bases are shared with TRBD1. Germline V CDR1 and CDR2: ENHRY, SYGVKD. The CDR3 consists of 14 residues. J was trimmed by 9 bases and V by 7 bases; bases with no gene match: 6.

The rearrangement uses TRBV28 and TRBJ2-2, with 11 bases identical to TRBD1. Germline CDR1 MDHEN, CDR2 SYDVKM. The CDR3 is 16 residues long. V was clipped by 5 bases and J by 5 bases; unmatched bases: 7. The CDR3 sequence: CASSGNGQGATGELFF. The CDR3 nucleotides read TGTGCCAGCAGTGGGAACGGACAGGGGGCGACCGGGGAGCTGTTTTTT.

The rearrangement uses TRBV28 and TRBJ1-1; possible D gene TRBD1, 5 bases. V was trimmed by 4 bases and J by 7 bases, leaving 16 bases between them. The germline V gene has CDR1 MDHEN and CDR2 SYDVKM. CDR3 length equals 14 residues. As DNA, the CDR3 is TGTGCCAGCAGTTCCCCTAACAATAGGGGTGAAGCTTTCTTT. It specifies CASSSPNNRGEAFF.